A single sample gave rise to the 26 T cell receptor beta chains below, sequenced in a study of blood T cell repertoires in COVID-19. Sequencing used immunoSEQ multiplex PCR; TCRdb keeps in-frame clones, though not all of them. The data show some 180,000 clones, over 70% seen once. The sequencing input was peripheral blood. All receptors derive from a woman between 40 and 55 years old with COVID-19, enrolled during active disease.

The V call is TRBV5-1, the J call TRBJ2-7; D might be TRBD1 (7 bases). The CDR3 has 14 residues. CDR1 and CDR2 from the germline V gene are SGHRS and YFSETQ. V was clipped by 6 bases and J by 2 bases, with 15 bases between them. The DNA for the CDR3 is TGCGCCAGCAAGTCAGGGGGAGGAACCTACGAGCAGTACTTC. This sequence encodes CASKSGGGTYEQYF.

This chain connects TRBV27 to TRBJ1-2, with 7 bases that match TRBD1. Germline assignment: CDR1 MNHEY and CDR2 SMNVEV (reference sequence). The CDR3 spans 12 residues. After removal of 5 bases from V and 5 bases from J, the junction contained 2 bases not matched to a gene. Here the CDR3 DNA reads TGTGCCAGCAGTCAACAGGGGTATGGCTACACCTTC. Translation gives CASSQQGYGYTF.

J is TRBJ2-3 and V is TRBV6-5, with TRBD1 identical over 8 bases. The CDR3 contains 15 residues. Germline V gene data show CDR1 as MNHEY and CDR2 as SVGAGI. V lost 7 bases and J lost 1; bases outside the gene matches: 7. CDR3 nucleotides: TGTGCCAGCACCCTGGACAGGGTCGGCACAGATACGCAGTATTTT. Encoded protein: CASTLDRVGTDTQYF.

The chain employs TRBV9 and TRBJ1-1; D remains ambiguous. The CDR3 contains 12 residues. Germline CDR1 and CDR2: SGDLS and YYNGEE. Trimming left V 4 bases short and J 12 bases short, with 16 bases between. In nucleotides, the CDR3 is TGTGCCAGCAGCTCCTCCTATCTCCCGCCTTTCTTT. This codes for CASSSSYLPPFF.

Details on this clone: Other DNA variants within this sample encode the same CDR3. The chain couples TRBV19 to TRBJ2-7; weak D call: TRBD2 (5 bases). This CDR3 has 12 amino acids. The germline V gene has CDR1 LNHDA and CDR2 SQIVND (reference sequence). Trimming stripped 3 bases from V and 3 bases from J, with 6 bases between. The CDR3 DNA reads as TGTGCCAGTAGTATCAGCGGCTACGAGCAGTACTTC. It codes for CASSISGYEQYF. The whole variable domain, filled in from reference TRBV19 and TRBJ2-7, reads DGGITQSPKYLFRKEGQNVTLSCEQNLNHDAMYWYRQDPGQGLRLIYYSQIVNDFQKGDIAEGYSVSREKKESFPLTVTSAQKNPTAFYLCASSISGYEQYFGPGTRLTVT.

The gene calls are TRBV15 and TRBJ1-3, with D perhaps matching TRBD1 (5 bases). CDR1 LNHNV and CDR2 YYDKDF come from the germline V gene (reference sequence). The CDR3 spans 14 residues. The V and J ends lost 3 bases and 0 bases respectively, with 6 bases between them. This CDR3 reads CATSRDISGNTIYF. CDR3 sequence (DNA): TGTGCCACCAGCAGGGACATCTCTGGAAACACCATATATTTT.

This clone came up a few times. This chain connects TRBV5-1 to TRBJ1-4; D may be TRBD1 (5 bases). The V end lost 5 bases, the J end lost 5 bases, and 13 bases lay between the germline ends. Germline CDR1 SGHRS, CDR2 YFSETQ. This CDR3 is 14 amino acids long. CDR3 DNA sequence: TGCGCCAGCAGTTTACAGGACCAGAATGAAAAACTGTTTTTT. Amino acid sequence: CASSLQDQNEKLFF.

The rearrangement joins TRBV28 to TRBJ2-5; D ambiguous. Per germline, CDR1 MDHEN and CDR2 SYDVKM. Trimming removed 7 bases at V and 4 bases at J, with 4 bases between. The CDR3 extends over 10 amino acids. This chain's CDR3 is CASTGETQYF. The CDR3 region has the DNA TGTGCCAGCACAGGAGAGACCCAGTACTTC.

The chain has TRBV5-4 and TRBJ2-2; the D gene is possibly TRBD1 (5 bases). The germline V gene has CDR1 SGHNT and CDR2 YYREEE (reference sequence). Trimming pared 0 bases from V and 7 bases from J, leaving 13 bases between. CDR3 length: 15 amino acids. The CDR3 DNA reads TGTGCCAGCAGCTTGGGTATTAGGGGCGGCGGGGAGCTGTTTTTT. Translating it yields CASSLGIRGGGELFF.

V is TRBV7-9 and J is TRBJ1-1, with D unresolved. Trimming left V 2 bases short and J 1 base short, with 8 bases between. The CDR3 sequence is 14 residues long. Germline lookup yields CDR1 SEHNR and CDR2 FQNEAQ (reference sequence). CDR3 loop: CASSLPGKNTEAFF. Written as DNA, the CDR3 is TGTGCCAGCAGCTTACCGGGTAAGAACACTGAAGCTTTCTTT.

The table lists this clone with a count of one. The chain couples TRBV6-5 to TRBJ1-1; 7 positions agree with TRBD1. The V gene end was trimmed by 11 bases and the J gene end by 4 bases; junction bases not matched to a gene: 16. This CDR3 has 15 amino acids. CDR1 and CDR2 (germline): MNHEY, SVGAGI. The CDR3 nucleotides read TGTGCCGAAAGGAGGAGGGGGCGTAGGGGCACTGAAGCTTTCTTT. Its protein product is CAERRRGRRGTEAFF.

The CDR3 is CSVASIGGEETQYF. CDR3 bases: TGCAGCGTGGCCAGTATAGGGGGGGAAGAGACCCAGTACTTC. The chain is built from TRBV29-1 and TRBJ2-5; D possibly corresponds to TRBD2 (7 bases). Between the trimmed V and J ends, which lost 6 bases and 3 bases, there was a span of 17 bases. There are 14 residues in the CDR3. Germline V gene data show CDR1 as SQVTM and CDR2 as ANQGSEA.

The chain links TRBV5-1 to TRBJ2-1; 11 positions match TRBD2. Germline V gene data show CDR1 as SGHRS and CDR2 as YFSETQ. With 4 bases clipped from V and 5 bases from J, the junction kept 11 bases outside the gene matches. This CDR3 spans 17 amino acids. CDR3 in amino acids: CASSHLAGGFADNEQFF. DNA for the CDR3: TGCGCCAGCAGCCACCTAGCGGGGGGTTTCGCCGACAATGAGCAGTTCTTC.

This clone was recorded a few times. V usage is TRBV5-6 and J usage is TRBJ1-3; D gene ambiguous. The germline V and J ends were trimmed by 2 bases and 1 base, with 13 bases remaining between them. The CDR3 has 16 amino acids. Germline CDR1 SGHDT, CDR2 YYEEEE. CDR3 region: CASSFSVLVSGNTIYF. The CDR3 DNA sequence: TGTGCCAGCAGCTTTTCCGTACTGGTATCTGGAAACACCATATATTTT.

The chain employs TRBV27 and TRBJ1-4; 10 nucleotides agree with TRBD1. Per germline, CDR1 MNHEY and CDR2 SMNVEV (reference sequence). The CDR3 is made up of 15 amino acids. V trimming: 6 bases; J trimming: 5 bases; junction bases outside the gene matches: 6. Here the CDR3 reads CASRVPGQGNEKLFF. CDR3 sequence (DNA): TGTGCCAGCAGGGTACCGGGACAGGGGAATGAAAAACTGTTTTTT.

This rearrangement joins TRBV27 to TRBJ2-3; 7 bases fit TRBD2. The germline CDR1 and CDR2 sequences are MNHEY and SMNVEV (reference sequence). Trimming took 2 bases from V and 8 from J; bases not matched to a gene: 1. This CDR3 contains 12 residues. The CDR3 coding sequence is TGTGCCAGCAGTTTAGGGGGGGGTACGCAGTATTTT. Encoded protein: CASSLGGGTQYF.

The genes are TRBV24-1 and TRBJ1-2; D is possibly TRBD1 (5 bases). CDR1 and CDR2 (germline): KGHDR, SFDVKD. With 3 bases removed from V and 4 bases from J, the gap between germline ends came to 20 bases. This CDR3 has 17 amino acids. The DNA of the CDR3 is TGTGCCACCAGTGATGTCGTGAGCGGGACGGAAGCCTATGGCTACACCTTC. Translated: CATSDVVSGTEAYGYTF.

The chain couples TRBV6-5 to TRBJ1-6, with 7 nucleotides matching TRBD1. Trimming at V came to 0 bases and at J to 17 bases, leaving 13 bases not matched to a gene. This CDR3 has 15 residues. Germline V CDR1 and CDR2: MNHEY, SVGAGI. The CDR3 DNA sequence: TGTGCCAGCAGTTACTCGGGGCAGGGGGGACCTTATGTCCACTTT. Protein sequence: CASSYSGQGGPYVHF.

CDR3 residues: CASSETNYNEQFF. The DNA for the CDR3 is TGCGCCAGCAGTGAGACTAATTACAATGAGCAGTTCTTC. The rearrangement uses TRBV10-2 and TRBJ2-1, with D unresolved. The CDR3 runs 13 residues. Per the germline V gene, CDR1 is WSHSY and CDR2 is SAAADI. V was clipped by 2 bases and J by 4 bases, with 6 bases between them.

The gene calls are TRBV24-1 and TRBJ2-1; maybe TRBD2 (6 bases). V lost 5 bases to trimming and J lost 4 bases, with 20 bases between them. The germline V gene has CDR1 KGHDR and CDR2 SFDVKD. CDR3 length equals 17 residues. CDR3 nucleotide sequence: TGTGCCACCAGTGGTTTAAGGCGAACTAGCAGATACAATGAGCAGTTCTTC. Translation gives CATSGLRRTSRYNEQFF.

The chain has TRBV27 and TRBJ2-7; 14 nucleotides match TRBD2. CDR3 length equals 15 residues. Germline-derived CDR1 and CDR2 are MNHEY and SMNVEV (reference sequence). V trimming: 5 bases; J trimming: 5 bases; junction bases outside the gene matches: 5. This CDR3 is CASSPGTSGSNEQYF. The CDR3 DNA follows: TGTGCCAGCAGTCCCGGGACTAGCGGGAGCAACGAGCAGTACTTC.

This clone showed up just once. V is TRBV5-6 and J is TRBJ2-7; D possibly corresponds to TRBD1 (5 bases). Germline V gene lookup returns CDR1 SGHDT and CDR2 YYEEEE. V lost 2 bases, J lost 4 bases, and 19 bases lay in between. The CDR3 extends over 16 amino acids. For the CDR3, the DNA is TGTGCCAGCAGCTTAAGTTCAGGGCGGAACAGTTACGAGCAGTACTTC. Translation: CASSLSSGRNSYEQYF.

The chain recombines TRBV4-1 with TRBJ2-7; tentatively, D is TRBD1 (6 bases). Germline loops: CDR1 MGHRA, CDR2 YSYEKL. The ends were cut back, 4 bases at V and 2 bases at J, with 15 bases in the middle. The CDR3 is 15 amino acids. CDR3 nucleotide sequence: TGCGCCAGCAGCCCAGGACAGTCACGGACCTACGAGCAGTACTTC. Translating gives CASSPGQSRTYEQYF.

The V gene is TRBV7-9, the J gene TRBJ1-1; possible D gene TRBD1, 6 bases. Trimming took off 5 bases at V and 5 bases at J, with 15 bases between the two ends. CDR3 length: 14 residues. CDR1 is SEHNR, CDR2 FQNEAQ, per germline (reference sequence). The CDR3 DNA reads as TGTGCCAGCAGCCAAACCGCCAGGGGAACTGAAGCTTTCTTT. Translated: CASSQTARGTEAFF.

In this sample, this clone turned up once. The rearrangement joins TRBV7-2 to TRBJ2-5; D perhaps matches TRBD2 (6 bases). The CDR3 contains 14 residues. Trimming took 8 bases from V and 4 from J, leaving 17 bases between them. Germline values: CDR1 SGHTA, CDR2 FQGNSA. As DNA, the CDR3 is TGTGCCAGCCGCCCGTTTGGGGGGAGAGAGACCCAGTACTTC. Amino acid sequence: CASRPFGGRETQYF.

This chain connects TRBV7-9 to TRBJ2-7, with D maybe TRBD2 (5 bases). The V end was cut by 7 bases, the J end by 3 bases, with 25 bases between. Germline CDR1 and CDR2: SEHNR and FQNEAQ (reference sequence). This CDR3 contains 17 residues. DNA of the CDR3: TGTGCCAGCACCAACACGGGCCTAGCTAGTGGCTACTACGAGCAGTACTTC. Its translation: CASTNTGLASGYYEQYF. Drawing the rest from reference TRBV7-9 and TRBJ2-7, the complete variable domain is DTGVSQNPRHKITKRGQNVTFRCDPISEHNRLYWYRQTLGQGPEFLTYFQNEAQLEKSRLLSDRFSAERPKGSFSTLEIQRTEQGDSAMYLCASTNTGLASGYYEQYFGPGTRLTVT.